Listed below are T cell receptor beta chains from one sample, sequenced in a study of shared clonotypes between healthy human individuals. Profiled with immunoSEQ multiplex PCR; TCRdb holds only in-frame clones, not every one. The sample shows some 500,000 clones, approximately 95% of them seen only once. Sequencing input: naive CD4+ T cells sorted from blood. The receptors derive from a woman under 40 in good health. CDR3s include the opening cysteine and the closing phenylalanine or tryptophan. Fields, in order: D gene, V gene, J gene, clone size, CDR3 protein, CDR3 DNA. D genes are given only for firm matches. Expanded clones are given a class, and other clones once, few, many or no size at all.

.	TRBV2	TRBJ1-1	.	CASSAQGHSWGAFF	TGTGCCAGCAGTGCGCAGGGCCATTCCTGGGGAGCTTTCTTT
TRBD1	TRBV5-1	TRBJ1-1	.	CASGTGVFGANTEAFF	TGCGCCAGCGGAACAGGGGTTTTTGGCGCGAACACTGAAGCTTTCTTT
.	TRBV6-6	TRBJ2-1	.	CASSYMLPSYNEQFF	TGTGCCAGCAGTTACATGCTACCTTCCTACAATGAGCAGTTCTTC
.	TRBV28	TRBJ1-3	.	CASSLWGISGNTIYF	TGTGCCAGCAGTTTATGGGGAATCTCTGGAAACACCATATATTTT
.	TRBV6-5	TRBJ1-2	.	CASSQGTGYTF	TGTGCCAGCAGCCAAGGCACGGGCTACACCTTC
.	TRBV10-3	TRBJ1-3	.	CAISGSSGNTIYF	TGTGCCATCTCTGGCAGCTCTGGAAACACCATATATTTT
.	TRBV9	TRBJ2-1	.	CASRPGGGSYNEQFF	TGTGCCAGCAGGCCAGGAGGGGGCTCCTACAATGAGCAGTTCTTC
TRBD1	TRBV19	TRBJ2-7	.	CASSMGTGYSEQYF	TGTGCCAGTAGTATGGGGACAGGGTATAGCGAGCAGTACTTC
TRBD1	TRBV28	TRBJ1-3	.	CASSPDRVHKNTIYF	TGTGCCAGCAGCCCGGACAGGGTCCATAAAAACACCATATATTTT
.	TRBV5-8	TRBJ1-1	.	CASSLDRAREAFF	TGTGCCAGCAGCTTGGACAGGGCGCGTGAAGCTTTCTTT
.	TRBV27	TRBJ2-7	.	CASSFGKPTPYEQYF	TGTGCCAGCAGTTTTGGGAAACCAACACCCTACGAGCAGTACTTC
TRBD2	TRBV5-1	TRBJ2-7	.	CASSFLAGGYEQYF	TGCGCCAGCAGCTTTCTAGCGGGAGGCTACGAGCAGTACTTC
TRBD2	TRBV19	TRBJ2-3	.	CASSALAGDLRTQYF	TGTGCCAGTAGTGCACTAGCGGGAGACCTGCGAACGCAGTATTTT
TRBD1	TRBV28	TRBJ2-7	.	CASRPGQPTTSYEQYF	TGTGCCAGCAGACCGGGACAGCCAACCACCTCCTACGAGCAGTACTTC
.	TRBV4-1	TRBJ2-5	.	CASSRTTWGYQETQYF	TGCGCCAGCAGCCGGACGACGTGGGGGTACCAAGAGACCCAGTACTTC
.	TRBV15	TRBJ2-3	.	CATSRGSGSTDTQYF	TGTGCCACCAGCAGAGGCAGCGGGAGCACAGATACGCAGTATTTT
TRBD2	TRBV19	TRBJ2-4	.	CASSILGLAGVGAKNIQYF	TGTGCCAGTAGTATTTTAGGGCTAGCGGGAGTAGGGGCCAAAAACATTCAGTACTTC
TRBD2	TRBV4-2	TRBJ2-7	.	CASSQDWASGGSYEQYF	TGTGCCAGCAGCCAAGATTGGGCTAGCGGAGGCTCCTACGAGCAGTACTTC
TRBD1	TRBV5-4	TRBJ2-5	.	CASSLGTGFSQETQYF	TGTGCCAGCAGCTTGGGGACAGGGTTCTCTCAAGAGACCCAGTACTTC
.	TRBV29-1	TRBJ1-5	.	CSVAVGDQPQHF	TGCAGCGTTGCTGTTGGGGATCAGCCCCAGCATTTT
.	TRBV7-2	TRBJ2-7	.	CASSSSGYGYEQYF	TGTGCCAGCAGCTCGAGCGGGTATGGCTACGAGCAGTACTTC
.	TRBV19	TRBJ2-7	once	CASSIAPGTYEQYF	TGTGCCAGTAGTATAGCCCCCGGGACCTACGAGCAGTACTTC